This T cell receptor beta chain was documented in a study of T cell clonotyping in hematopoietic cell transplantation. The CDR3 sequence is 15 residues long. The germline V and J ends were trimmed by 0 bases and 3 bases, with 13 bases remaining between them. CDR1 is SGHRS, CDR2 YFSETQ, per germline. The data were produced by immunoSEQ multiplex PCR, yet TCRdb's version contains in-frame clones alone and is incomplete. The table has 75,000 to 95,000 clones, 96% seen once. This sample's time point: recipient sample about 28 days before transplant, after cytoreduction. This TCR derives from a woman aged 50 to 60 with acute myeloid leukemia. Some clones in this sample may be carry-over from other donors' samples. The chain uses TRBV5-1 and TRBJ2-7; D may be TRBD1 or TRBD2 (5 bases each). The sequencing used peripheral blood mononuclear cells, collected before stem cell transplant. The CDR3 coding sequence is TGCGCCAGCAGCTTGGGGGTGGGGGTAGGCTACGAGCAGTACTTC. It encodes CASSLGVGVGYEQYF.